The 29 T cell receptor beta chains presented below share a single source sample, sequenced in a study of T-cell reconstitution after alpha-beta-depleted transplantation in children. Molecular barcoding with unique molecular identifiers was used for the TCRbeta library. TCRdb analysed the PCR reads with MiXCR anew, one entry per CDR3 protein. The sample has approximately 250,000 distinct CDR3 sequences, approximately 9.8% seen once. The sample here was PBMCs from the stem cell graft donor, taken from the stem cell graft. The receptors come from a human donor who donated a stem cell graft to a child with SCID.

This clonotype was detected ten times or more. The rearrangement uses TRBV28 and TRBJ1-2; 12 bases align to TRBD1. This CDR3 spans 16 amino acids. The germline CDR1 and CDR2 sequences are MDHEN and SYDVKM. With 4 bases clipped from V and 8 bases from J, the junction kept 11 bases outside the gene matches. CDR3 nucleotide sequence: TGTGCCAGCAGTTCGGGACAGGGGGCGCATTCGGGAGGCTACACCTTC. Amino acid sequence: CASSSGQGAHSGGYTF.

This clonotype was seen at least ten times. The chain combines TRBV27 with TRBJ2-3; D gene unclear. The germline CDR1 and CDR2 sequences are MNHEY and SMNVEV (reference sequence). This CDR3 region has 16 residues. Trimming left V 0 bases short and J 0 bases short, with 10 bases between. As DNA, the CDR3 is TGTGCCAGCAGTTTATCTGCAGGCACTAGCACAGATACGCAGTATTTT. Protein product: CASSLSAGTSTDTQYF.

This clonotype appeared many times. A junction boundary mismatches the germline segment, possibly from a read error. The chain joins TRBV5-1 to TRBJ1-5; D not resolved. Germline values: CDR1 SGHRS, CDR2 YFSETQ. The CDR3 loop spans 12 amino acids. The CDR3 DNA sequence: TGTGCCAGCAGTTTGGCGGGTCAGCCCCAGCATTTT. As protein: CASSLAGQPQHF.

A few counts support this clonotype. The rearrangement uses TRBV5-1 and TRBJ2-7; D not resolved. V shed 3 bases and J shed 7 bases, with 8 bases lying between them. Germline V gene data show CDR1 as SGHRS and CDR2 as YFSETQ. The CDR3 runs to 11 residues. CDR3 bases: TGCGCCAGCAGCTCGGAATCGGAGCAGTACTTC. It is translated as CASSSESEQYF.

This clonotype appeared a few times. This sequence joins TRBV18 and TRBJ2-1, with 9 bases lining up with TRBD1. Germline loops: CDR1 KGHSH, CDR2 LQKENI. There are 15 residues in the CDR3. With 0 bases clipped from V and 6 bases from J, the junction kept 3 bases outside the gene matches. CDR3 loop: CASSPPGQGPNEQFF. CDR3 DNA sequence: TGTGCCAGCTCACCACCGGGACAGGGCCCCAATGAGCAGTTCTTC. Variable domain in full (rest from reference TRBV18 and TRBJ2-1): NAGVMQNPRHLVRRRGQEARLRCSPMKGHSHVYWYRQLPEEGLKFMVYLQKENIIDESGMPKERFSAEFPKEGPSILRIQQVVRGDSAAYFCASSPPGQGPNEQFFGPGTRLTVL.

The V call is TRBV7-9, the J call TRBJ1-1; D call uncertain. Looked up from germline, CDR1 is SEHNR and CDR2 is FQNEAQ (reference sequence). Between the trimmed V and J ends, which lost 0 bases and 6 bases, there was a span of 11 bases. This CDR3 has 14 amino acids. CDR3 DNA sequence: TGTGCCAGCAGCTTAGCTCAAATTGGGGCTGAAGCTTTCTTT. Translation gives CASSLAQIGAEAFF.

This clonotype occurred a few times. This chain uses TRBV5-4 with TRBJ1-6, with D possibly being TRBD1 (6 bases). CDR1 is SGHNT, CDR2 YYREEE, per germline (reference sequence). CDR3 length: 16 amino acids. V was cut by 4 bases and J by 6 bases, with 17 bases left in between. CDR3 loop: CASSPRLGAINSPLHF. The CDR3 DNA sequence: TGTGCCAGCAGCCCGCGTCTGGGGGCCATTAATTCACCCCTCCACTTT.

This clonotype was seen more than once but under ten times. The chain couples TRBV21-1 to TRBJ1-2; the table calls TRBD1, which could not be checked here. TRBV21-1 corresponds to a pseudogene. The CDR3 totals 14 residues. The CDR3 DNA reads TGTGCCAGCAGCAAAACTGACAGGGCGGGTGGCTACACCTTC. As protein: CASSKTDRAGGYTF.

This clonotype was seen more than once but under ten times. V usage is TRBV19 and J usage is TRBJ2-7; D might be TRBD1 (6 bases). The V and J ends lost 5 bases and 5 bases respectively, with 22 bases between them. The CDR3 covers 16 residues. Germline V lookup: CDR1 LNHDA, CDR2 SQIVND (reference sequence). CDR3 nucleotides: TGTGCCAGTAGTGCCCGGACCGGGATACAGGGCGACGAGCAGTACTTC. As protein: CASSARTGIQGDEQYF.

This clonotype showed up many times. The rearrangement joins TRBV7-3 to TRBJ2-3; possibly TRBD2 for D (7 bases). The germline V and J ends were trimmed by 2 bases and 4 bases, with 13 bases remaining between them. The CDR3 consists of 15 residues. Germline V CDR1 and CDR2: SGHTA, FQGTGA. DNA for the CDR3: TGTGCCAGCAGCTTACAGGGGCTAGCGGCAGATACGCAGTATTTT. It specifies CASSLQGLAADTQYF. Full variable domain (outside the CDR3, taken from reference TRBV7-3 and TRBJ2-3): GAGVSQTPSNKVTEKGKYVELRCDPISGHTALYWYRQSLGQGPEFLIYFQGTGAADDSGLPNDRFFAVRPEGSVSTLKIQRTERGDSAVYLCASSLQGLAADTQYFGPGTRLTVL.

This clonotype was picked up many times. The chain combines TRBV5-1 with TRBJ2-7; maybe TRBD1 (6 bases). Looked up from germline, CDR1 is SGHRS and CDR2 is YFSETQ. This CDR3 has 14 residues. Trimming took off 4 bases at V and 3 bases at J, with 14 bases between the two ends. The CDR3 DNA sequence: TGCGCCAGCAGCCCGGACAGCAATCTCTACGAGCAGTACTTC. Its translation is CASSPDSNLYEQYF.

Many counts were recorded for this clonotype. This chain connects TRBV9 to TRBJ2-7; 10 nucleotides agree with TRBD1. This CDR3 has 15 amino acids. Germline V gives CDR1 SGDLS, CDR2 YYNGEE. Trimming removed 3 bases from V and 6 bases from J; junction bases left unmatched: 9. CDR3 sequence: CASSEGQGTPPEQYF. The CDR3 bases are TGTGCCAGCAGCGAGGGACAGGGGACACCACCCGAGCAGTACTTC.

Remarks on this clonotype: One end of the junction is discordant with germline, which a read error may explain. The chain employs TRBV24-1 and TRBJ1-5, with 9 bases that match TRBD1. The CDR3 extends over 22 amino acids. The germline CDR1 and CDR2 sequences are KGHDR and SFDVKD. DNA for the CDR3: TGTGCCACCTGTGATTTCTCAGGGAGGACAGGGGTTTTTCTGACCGGCAATCAGCCCCAGCATTTT. Translating it yields CATCDFSGRTGVFLTGNQPQHF.

This clonotype appeared many times. The genes are TRBV6-5 and TRBJ2-7; D possibly matches TRBD1 or TRBD2 (5 bases each). V lost 0 bases and J lost 2, with 14 bases in between. This CDR3 spans 16 amino acids. In germline, CDR1 is MNHEY, CDR2 SVGAGI. The CDR3 bases are TGTGCCAGCAGTTACTCGATCGGGACGGCAGCCTACGAGCAGTACTTC. Its protein is CASSYSIGTAAYEQYF.

There are many counts of this clonotype. The V gene is TRBV6-1, the J gene TRBJ2-1; the match to TRBD2 covers 9 bases. Looked up from germline, CDR1 is MNHNS and CDR2 is SASEGT. The CDR3 extends over 14 amino acids. J was trimmed by 8 bases and V by 2 bases; bases with no gene match: 4. In DNA form, the CDR3 reads TGTGCCAGCAGTGAACTAGCGGGGATCTATGAGCAGTTCTTC. It specifies CASSELAGIYEQFF.

This clonotype was seen many times. The V and J genes are TRBV29-1 and TRBJ2-5; a possible D gene is TRBD1 (5 bases). Trimming took 7 bases from V and 2 from J, leaving 11 bases between them. Germline V gene lookup returns CDR1 SQVTM and CDR2 ANQGSEA. CDR3 length equals 12 residues. The CDR3 nucleotides are TGCAGCGCCCTGGGGCAGCAAGAGACCCAGTACTTC. Amino acid sequence: CSALGQQETQYF. The full variable domain, in which reference TRBV29-1 and TRBJ2-5 provide the parts outside the CDR3, is SAVISQKPSRDICQRGTSLTIQCQVDSQVTMMFWYRQQPGQSLTLIATANQGSEATYESGFVIDKFPISRPNLTFSTLTVSNMSPEDSSIYLCSALGQQETQYFGPGTRLLVL.

This clonotype was counted only a few times. The gene calls are TRBV10-1 and TRBJ2-6; D remains unclear. Trimming removed 7 bases at V and 4 bases at J, with 23 bases between. Germline V CDR1 and CDR2: WNHNN, SYGVQD (reference sequence). The CDR3 sequence is 18 residues long. The CDR3 DNA reads as TGCGCCAGCATAGACACAAGGATTCAAGTACCCGGGGCCAACGTCCTGACTTTC. This codes for CASIDTRIQVPGANVLTF.

This clonotype was counted at least ten times. This rearrangement joins TRBV2 to TRBJ2-3; D remains unclear. Germline V lookup: CDR1 SNHLY, CDR2 FYNNEI. V was shortened by 6 bases and J by 6 bases, with 7 bases between the two germline ends. The CDR3 runs 11 residues. The CDR3 protein is CASSPADTQYF. CDR3 nucleotides: TGTGCCAGCAGCCCGGCGGATACGCAGTATTTT.

The J gene is TRBJ2-1, the V gene TRBV5-1; 12 bases are a match to TRBD1. J gave up 6 bases and V 3 bases, and 4 bases lay outside the gene matches. The CDR3 has 15 amino acids. Germline V gene data show CDR1 as SGHRS and CDR2 as YFSETQ. As DNA, the CDR3 is TGCGCCAGCAGCTCCGGGACAGGGGGCCGCAATGAGCAGTTCTTC. Protein sequence: CASSSGTGGRNEQFF. The full variable domain, completed using reference TRBV5-1 and TRBJ2-1, is KAGVTQTPRYLIKTRGQQVTLSCSPISGHRSVSWYQQTPGQGLQFLFEYFSETQRNKGNFPGRFSGRQFSNSRSEMNVSTLELGDSALYLCASSSGTGGRNEQFFGPGTRLTVL.

This clonotype was counted ten times or more. The chain links TRBV5-1 to TRBJ2-5, with 9 nucleotides matching TRBD1. There are 16 residues in the CDR3. Trimming removed 4 bases from V and 5 bases from J; junction bases left unmatched: 12. Looked up from germline, CDR1 is SGHRS and CDR2 is YFSETQ. The chain's CDR3 is CASSVAVQGARETQYF. CDR3 DNA: TGCGCCAGCAGCGTGGCGGTACAGGGGGCACGGGAGACCCAGTACTTC.

The sample holds many counts of this clonotype. The chain links TRBV5-1 to TRBJ2-1; D not resolved. Germline V CDR1 and CDR2: SGHRS, YFSETQ. This CDR3 has 14 amino acids. Trimming took off 0 bases at V and 4 bases at J, with 8 bases between the two ends. CDR3 nucleotides: TGCGCCAGCAGCTTGGAGGTACGTTACAATGAGCAGTTCTTC. Translating it yields CASSLEVRYNEQFF. The entire variable domain, with the rest obtained from reference TRBV5-1 and TRBJ2-1, is as follows: KAGVTQTPRYLIKTRGQQVTLSCSPISGHRSVSWYQQTPGQGLQFLFEYFSETQRNKGNFPGRFSGRQFSNSRSEMNVSTLELGDSALYLCASSLEVRYNEQFFGPGTRLTVL.

This clonotype has a count of ten or more. The genes are TRBV9 and TRBJ2-1, with 10 bases lining up with TRBD1. The CDR3 runs to 16 residues. The germline CDR1 and CDR2 sequences are SGDLS and YYNGEE. The junction had 4 bases not matched to a gene; V was cut back by 0 bases and J by 4 bases. The CDR3 DNA is TGTGCCAGCAGCGTAGGAGACAGGGGGCTATACAATGAGCAGTTCTTC. Translation gives CASSVGDRGLYNEQFF.

This clonotype was seen repeatedly, ten times or more. CDR3 amino acids: CASSLSDRLTGELFF. CDR3 DNA sequence: TGCGCCAGCAGCTTGTCGGACAGACTCACCGGGGAGCTGTTTTTT. The chain recombines TRBV5-1 with TRBJ2-2; a possible D gene is TRBD1 (6 bases). Trimming pared 1 base from V and 4 bases from J, leaving 11 bases between. Looked up from germline, CDR1 is SGHRS and CDR2 is YFSETQ. This CDR3 has 15 residues. The entire variable domain, with the rest obtained from reference TRBV5-1 and TRBJ2-2, is as follows: KAGVTQTPRYLIKTRGQQVTLSCSPISGHRSVSWYQQTPGQGLQFLFEYFSETQRNKGNFPGRFSGRQFSNSRSEMNVSTLELGDSALYLCASSLSDRLTGELFFGEGSRLTVL.

This rearrangement joins TRBV4-2 to TRBJ2-5; D gene unclear. Deletions cut 1 base from V and 1 base from J, with 7 bases between. Germline CDR1 LGHNA, CDR2 YNFKEQ. The CDR3 is 14 residues long. DNA for the CDR3: TGTGCCAGCAGCCAAGGGTCAGTCCAAGAGACCCAGTACTTC. This codes for CASSQGSVQETQYF.

As to this clonotype: With a much larger clone just one base away, this may be a read error. CDR3 nucleotides: TGTGCCAGCAGCTTAAGGTCTAGCGGGGGTTCTAGCTCCTACGAGCAGTACTTC. Its protein is CASSLRSSGGSSSYEQYF. The chain is built from TRBV11-2 and TRBJ2-7; 10 bases fit TRBD2. Looked up from germline, CDR1 is SGHAT and CDR2 is FQNNGV. The CDR3 covers 18 residues. Trimming at V came to 2 bases and at J to 0 bases, leaving 10 bases not matched to a gene.

Many counts were recorded for this clonotype. The CDR3 DNA reads TGCAGTGCTCGACCTAGCGCCACATACGAGCAGTACTTC. Protein product: CSARPSATYEQYF. The rearrangement links TRBV20-1 to TRBJ2-7; D is possibly TRBD2 (6 bases). Germline V CDR1 and CDR2: DFQATT, SNEGSKA (reference sequence). The V and J ends lost 5 bases and 4 bases respectively, with 15 bases between them. The CDR3 loop spans 13 amino acids.

This clonotype was seen ten or more times. The J gene is TRBJ1-1, the V gene TRBV4-1, with D perhaps matching TRBD1 (6 bases). The CDR3 extends over 13 amino acids. In germline, CDR1 is MGHRA, CDR2 YSYEKL. With 3 bases removed from V and 4 bases from J, the gap between germline ends came to 9 bases. The CDR3: CASSQGGATEAFF. DNA of the CDR3: TGCGCCAGCAGCCAGGGGGGGGCCACTGAAGCTTTCTTT.

The sample holds many counts of this clonotype. The genes are TRBV5-1 and TRBJ2-4, with no clear D. Trimming removed 3 bases at V and 5 bases at J, with 3 bases between. The CDR3 has 11 residues. CDR1 and CDR2 (germline): SGHRS, YFSETQ. The CDR3 sequence: CASSWENIQYF. The CDR3 nucleotides read TGCGCCAGCAGCTGGGAAAACATTCAGTACTTC.

There are many counts of this clonotype. This chain connects TRBV19 to TRBJ1-1; D is unresolved. The CDR3 has 12 amino acids. Looked up from germline, CDR1 is LNHDA and CDR2 is SQIVND (reference sequence). Trimming took off 6 bases at V and 3 bases at J, with 8 bases between the two ends. For the CDR3, the DNA is TGTGCCAGTAGGACGGACTACACTGAAGCTTTCTTT. This encodes CASRTDYTEAFF.